The source of this TCR beta chain is a study of regulatory T cells in long-lasting Graves disease. This clonotype was detected only a few times. This CDR3 comprises 15 residues. With V trimmed by 0 bases and J by 6 bases, 8 bases remained unmatched. The germline CDR1 and CDR2 sequences are DFQATT and SNEGSKA (reference sequence). Time point of the sample: newly diagnosed GD, antithyroid drugs for less than 3 months. From RNA extracted from PBMCs, the TCR library was made. According to the study, TCR beta libraries were built with iRepertoire HTBI primers and CDR3-region Arm-PCR. MiXCR, run by TCRdb on the multiplex PCR reads, gives a single entry per CDR3 protein. The sample lists about 500,000 distinct CDR3 sequences, approximately 12% occurring once. These same records also appear under a second study, on T cells in Graves' hyperthyroidism and ophthalmopathy.

The sequence was collected from a young woman with Graves disease. This chain links TRBV20-1 with TRBJ1-5; 7 positions agree with TRBD1. The material was peripheral blood mononuclear cells (PBMCs), obtained at new diagnosis, from a patient treated with antithyroid drugs. CDR3 amino acids: CSARESQGLLQPQHF. The CDR3 nucleotides are TGCAGTGCTAGAGAATCACAGGGGTTGCTTCAGCCCCAGCATTTT.